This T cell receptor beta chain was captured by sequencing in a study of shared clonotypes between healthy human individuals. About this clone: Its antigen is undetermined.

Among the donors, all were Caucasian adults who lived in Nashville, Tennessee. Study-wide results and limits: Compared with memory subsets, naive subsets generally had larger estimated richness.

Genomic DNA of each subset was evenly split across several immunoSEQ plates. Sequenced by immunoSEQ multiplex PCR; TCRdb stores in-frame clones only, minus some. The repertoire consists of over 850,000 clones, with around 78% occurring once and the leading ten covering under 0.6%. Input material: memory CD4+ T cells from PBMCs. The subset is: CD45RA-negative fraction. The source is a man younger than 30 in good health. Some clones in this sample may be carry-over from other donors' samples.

CDR3 DNA: TGTGCCAGCAGCTTTAACTTGGGCAATCAGCCCCAGCATTTT. It specifies CASSFNLGNQPQHF. V and J are TRBV7-8 and TRBJ1-5; no clear D. The length of the CDR3 is 14 residues. V lost 3 bases to trimming and J lost 2 bases, with 8 bases between them. The germline gives CDR1 SGHVS, CDR2 FQNEAQ.